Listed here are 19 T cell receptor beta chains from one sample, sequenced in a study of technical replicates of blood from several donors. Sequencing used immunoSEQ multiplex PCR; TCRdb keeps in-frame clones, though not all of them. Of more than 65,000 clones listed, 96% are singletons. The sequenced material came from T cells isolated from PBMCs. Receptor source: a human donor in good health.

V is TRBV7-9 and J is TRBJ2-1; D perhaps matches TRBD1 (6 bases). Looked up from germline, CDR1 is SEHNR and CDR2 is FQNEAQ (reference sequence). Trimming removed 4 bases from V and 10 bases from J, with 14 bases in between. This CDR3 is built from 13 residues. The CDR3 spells CASSSRQEPEQFF. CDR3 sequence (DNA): TGTGCCAGCAGCTCGAGACAGGAGCCAGAGCAGTTCTTC.

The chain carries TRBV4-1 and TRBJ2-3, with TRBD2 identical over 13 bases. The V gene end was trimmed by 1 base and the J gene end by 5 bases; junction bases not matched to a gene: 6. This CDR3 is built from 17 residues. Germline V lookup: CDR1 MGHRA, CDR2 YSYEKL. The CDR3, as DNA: TGCGCCAGCAGCCAAGCAGGACTAGCGGGAGTTGGAGATACGCAGTATTTT. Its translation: CASSQAGLAGVGDTQYF.

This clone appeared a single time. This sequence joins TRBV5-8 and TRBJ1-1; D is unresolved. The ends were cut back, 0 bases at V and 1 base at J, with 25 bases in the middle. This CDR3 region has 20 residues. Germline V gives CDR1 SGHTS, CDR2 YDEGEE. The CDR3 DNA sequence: TGTGCCAGCAGCTTGGGTGTCGGGTGGAGGGTTACGGTAGGGAACACTGAAGCTTTCTTT. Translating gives CASSLGVGWRVTVGNTEAFF.

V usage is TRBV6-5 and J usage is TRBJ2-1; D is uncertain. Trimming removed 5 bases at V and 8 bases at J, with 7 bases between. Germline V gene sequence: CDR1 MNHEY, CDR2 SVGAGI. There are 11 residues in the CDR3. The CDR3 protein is CASSTVDEQFF. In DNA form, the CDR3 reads TGTGCCAGCAGTACGGTTGATGAGCAGTTCTTC.

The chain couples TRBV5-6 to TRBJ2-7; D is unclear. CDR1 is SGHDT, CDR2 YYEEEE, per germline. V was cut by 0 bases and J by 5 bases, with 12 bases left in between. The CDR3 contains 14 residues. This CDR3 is CASSLVQAMNEQYF. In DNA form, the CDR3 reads TGTGCCAGCAGCTTGGTGCAGGCAATGAACGAGCAGTACTTC.

The CDR3 nucleotides read TGTGCCAGCAGTAAACAAGAGGCGCAGTATTTT. Amino acid sequence: CASSKQEAQYF. The chain links TRBV5-6 to TRBJ2-3, with no clear D. Trimming left V 5 bases short and J 10 bases short, with 11 bases between. This CDR3 spans 11 amino acids. Germline V gene sequence: CDR1 SGHDT, CDR2 YYEEEE.

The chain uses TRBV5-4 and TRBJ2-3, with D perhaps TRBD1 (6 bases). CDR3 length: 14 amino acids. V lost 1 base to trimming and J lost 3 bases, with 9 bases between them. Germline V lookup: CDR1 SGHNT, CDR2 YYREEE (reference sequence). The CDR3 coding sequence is TGTGCCAGCAGCTTGACAGGGAAAACAGATACGCAGTATTTT. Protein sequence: CASSLTGKTDTQYF.

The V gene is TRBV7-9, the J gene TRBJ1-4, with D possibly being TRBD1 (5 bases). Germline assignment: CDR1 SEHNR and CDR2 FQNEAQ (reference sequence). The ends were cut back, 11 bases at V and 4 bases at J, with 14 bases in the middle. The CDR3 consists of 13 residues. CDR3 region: CAGVRGSNEKLFF. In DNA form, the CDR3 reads TGTGCCGGAGTCCGGGGGAGTAATGAAAAACTGTTTTTT.

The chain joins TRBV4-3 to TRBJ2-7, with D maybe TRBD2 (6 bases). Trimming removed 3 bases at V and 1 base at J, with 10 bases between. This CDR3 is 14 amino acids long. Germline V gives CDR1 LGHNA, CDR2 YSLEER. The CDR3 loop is CASSQDSGSYEQYF. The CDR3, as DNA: TGCGCCAGCAGCCAGGATAGCGGATCCTACGAGCAGTACTTC.

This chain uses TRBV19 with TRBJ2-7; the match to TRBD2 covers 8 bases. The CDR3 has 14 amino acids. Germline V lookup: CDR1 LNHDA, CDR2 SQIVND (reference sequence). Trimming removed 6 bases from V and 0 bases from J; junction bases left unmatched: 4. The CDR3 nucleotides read TGTGCCAGTAGAACACTAGCGGACTCCTACGAGCAGTACTTC. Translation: CASRTLADSYEQYF.

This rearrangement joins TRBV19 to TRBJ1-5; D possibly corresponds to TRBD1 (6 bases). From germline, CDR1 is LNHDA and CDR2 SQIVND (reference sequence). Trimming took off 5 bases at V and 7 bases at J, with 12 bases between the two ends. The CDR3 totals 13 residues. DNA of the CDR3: TGTGCCAGTAGTCTATTACAGGGACAGCCCCAGCATTTT. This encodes CASSLLQGQPQHF.

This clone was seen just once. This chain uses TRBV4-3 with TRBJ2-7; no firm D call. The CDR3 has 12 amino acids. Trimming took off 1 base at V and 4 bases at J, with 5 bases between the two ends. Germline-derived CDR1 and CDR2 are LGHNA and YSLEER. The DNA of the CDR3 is TGCGCCAGCAGCCAAGGGCGGTACGAGCAGTACTTC. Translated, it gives CASSQGRYEQYF.

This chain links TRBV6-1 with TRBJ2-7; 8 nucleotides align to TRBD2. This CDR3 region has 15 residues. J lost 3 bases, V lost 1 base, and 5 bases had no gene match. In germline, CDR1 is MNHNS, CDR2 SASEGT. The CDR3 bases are TGTGCCAGCAGTGAAGGAAATAGCGGGATCTACGAGCAGTACTTC. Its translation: CASSEGNSGIYEQYF.

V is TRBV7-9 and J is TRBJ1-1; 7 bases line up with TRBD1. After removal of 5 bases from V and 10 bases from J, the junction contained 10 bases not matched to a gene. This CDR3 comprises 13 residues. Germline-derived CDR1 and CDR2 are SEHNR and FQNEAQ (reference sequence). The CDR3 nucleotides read TGTGCCAGCAGCCTTGGACAGGTCGGCGGAGCTTTCTTT. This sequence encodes CASSLGQVGGAFF.

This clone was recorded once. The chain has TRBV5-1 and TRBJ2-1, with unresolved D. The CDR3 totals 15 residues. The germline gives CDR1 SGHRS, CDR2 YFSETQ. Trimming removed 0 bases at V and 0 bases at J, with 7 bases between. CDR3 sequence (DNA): TGCGCCAGCAGCTTGGGCGGCAACTCCTACAATGAGCAGTTCTTC. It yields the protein CASSLGGNSYNEQFF.

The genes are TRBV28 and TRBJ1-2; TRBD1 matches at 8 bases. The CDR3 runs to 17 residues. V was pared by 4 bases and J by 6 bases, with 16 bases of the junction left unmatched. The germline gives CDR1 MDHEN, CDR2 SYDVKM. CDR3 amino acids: CASSSVRTGPSRHGYTF. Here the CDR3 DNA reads TGTGCCAGCAGTTCAGTGAGGACAGGGCCCTCTCGTCATGGCTACACCTTC.

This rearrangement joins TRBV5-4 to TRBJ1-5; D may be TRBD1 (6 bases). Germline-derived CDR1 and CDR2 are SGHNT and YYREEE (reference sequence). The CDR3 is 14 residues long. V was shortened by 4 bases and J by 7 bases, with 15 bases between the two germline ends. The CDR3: CASSDQGKGQPQHF. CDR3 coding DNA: TGTGCCAGCAGCGATCAGGGGAAGGGCCAGCCCCAGCATTTT.

CDR3 DNA: TGTGCCATCAGTGAGGGGGACATCCCGGACAACGTCCTGACTTTC. The encoded protein is CAISEGDIPDNVLTF. The chain carries TRBV10-3 and TRBJ2-6, with a weak D call TRBD1 (6 bases). The V end was cut by 2 bases, the J end by 9 bases, with 14 bases between. The CDR3 loop spans 15 amino acids. The V gene's germline CDR1 is ENHRY and CDR2 SYGVKD.

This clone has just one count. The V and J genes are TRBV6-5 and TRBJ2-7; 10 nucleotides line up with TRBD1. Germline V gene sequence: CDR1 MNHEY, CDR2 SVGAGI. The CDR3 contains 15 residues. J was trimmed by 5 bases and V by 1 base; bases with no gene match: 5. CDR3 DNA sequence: TGTGCCAGCAGTTACTTCGGGACAGGGGCCAACGAGCAGTACTTC. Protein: CASSYFGTGANEQYF.